These 20 T cell receptor beta chains originate from one sample sequenced in a study of shared clonotypes between healthy human individuals. Using immunoSEQ multiplex PCR, the repertoire was profiled, and TCRdb retains in-frame clones only, with some absent. The sample contains 490,000 or so clones, 70% to 80% of which appear only once. Sequenced sample: PBMCs. The receptors derive from a woman aged 40 to 55 in good health. Some clones in this sample may be carry-over from other donors' samples.

The V and J genes are TRBV2 and TRBJ1-1, with TRBD1 identical over 8 bases. Trimming cost V 4 bases and J 4 bases; bases outside gene matches: 5. The CDR3 has 14 residues. Per the germline V gene, CDR1 is SNHLY and CDR2 is FYNNEI. The CDR3 DNA sequence: TGTGCCAGCAGTGGGGCAGGGGGCGTCACTGAAGCTTTCTTT. Translated, it gives CASSGAGGVTEAFF.

The rearrangement links TRBV6-5 to TRBJ2-1; perhaps TRBD2 as D (6 bases). This CDR3 region has 15 residues. Trimming took 7 bases from V and 1 from J, leaving 14 bases between them. Germline V lookup: CDR1 MNHEY, CDR2 SVGAGI. The CDR3 DNA follows: TGTGCCAGCAATAACCCGGGAGTATCCTACAATGAGCAGTTCTTC. Protein product: CASNNPGVSYNEQFF.

This clone was observed a handful of times. The same CDR3 also results from other DNA sequences found in this sample. V and J are TRBV7-2 and TRBJ1-1; possible D gene TRBD1, 6 bases. V lost 5 bases to trimming and J lost 1 base, with 8 bases between them. The length of the CDR3 is 13 residues. The germline gives CDR1 SGHTA, CDR2 FQGNSA. CDR3 in DNA: TGTGCCAGCAGCCGGGGGCGGAACACTGAAGCTTTCTTT. Translation: CASSRGRNTEAFF.

This clone was picked up one time. The V gene is TRBV19, the J gene TRBJ2-1, with D maybe TRBD2 (5 bases). The CDR3 is 13 residues long. Germline-derived CDR1 and CDR2 are LNHDA and SQIVND (reference sequence). The V end was cut by 6 bases, the J end by 8 bases, with 14 bases between. The CDR3 is CASSTREGDEQFF. In DNA, the CDR3 is TGTGCCAGTAGCACACGCGAGGGAGATGAGCAGTTCTTC.

The chain links TRBV18 to TRBJ2-3; D unclear. This CDR3 is 14 amino acids long. Germline V gene lookup returns CDR1 KGHSH and CDR2 LQKENI. Trimming cost V 3 bases and J 2 bases, with 9 bases left between them. The chain's CDR3 is CASSPPDHTDTQYF. CDR3 bases: TGTGCCAGCTCACCCCCAGACCACACAGATACGCAGTATTTT.

Only one count was recorded for this clone. This chain joins TRBV14 and TRBJ1-2, with D maybe TRBD1 (5 bases). The germline gives CDR1 SGHDN, CDR2 FVKESK. The CDR3 has 13 amino acids. V was cut by 3 bases and J by 4 bases, with 9 bases left in between. This CDR3 is CASSQGTAYGYTF. In DNA form, the CDR3 reads TGTGCCAGCAGCCAGGGGACCGCCTATGGCTACACCTTC. Together with reference TRBV14 and TRBJ1-2, the CDR3 gives the full variable domain: EAGVTQFPSHSVIEKGQTVTLRCDPISGHDNLYWYRRVMGKEIKFLLHFVKESKQDESGMPNNRFLAERTGGTYSTLKVQPAELEDSGVYFCASSQGTAYGYTFGSGTRLTVV.

The gene calls are TRBV6-5 and TRBJ1-2; D may be TRBD1 (6 bases). Germline V gene sequence: CDR1 MNHEY, CDR2 SVGAGI. The length of the CDR3 is 12 residues. Trimming removed 7 bases at V and 4 bases at J, with 10 bases between. CDR3 protein: CASTQGPYGYTF. CDR3 DNA: TGTGCCAGCACCCAGGGGCCCTATGGCTACACCTTC.

The genes are TRBV28 and TRBJ2-7; D is perhaps TRBD1 (6 bases). CDR3 length: 13 residues. V was trimmed by 6 bases and J by 3 bases, leaving 12 bases between them. Germline assignment: CDR1 MDHEN and CDR2 SYDVKM. CDR3 protein: CASRMTGGYEQYF. The CDR3 coding sequence is TGTGCCAGCAGGATGACAGGAGGCTACGAGCAGTACTTC.

The chain couples TRBV4-2 to TRBJ1-3; possible D gene TRBD1, 6 bases. V was trimmed by 4 bases and J by 4 bases, leaving 23 bases between them. Germline assignment: CDR1 LGHNA and CDR2 YNFKEQ. CDR3 length: 18 amino acids. Written as DNA, the CDR3 is TGTGCCAGCAGCCCCCGGGCCTGGGAGGGGGGGAGCGGAAACACCATATATTTT. Residues: CASSPRAWEGGSGNTIYF.

V and J are TRBV5-1 and TRBJ2-1; TRBD1 or TRBD2 may be the D gene (5 bases each). The V gene lost 4 bases and the J gene lost 6 bases, with 11 bases spanning the gap. The CDR3 has 13 residues. CDR1 and CDR2 from the germline V gene are SGHRS and YFSETQ. CDR3 nucleotide sequence: TGCGCCAGCAGCCCCGGGACCTCCAATGAGCAGTTCTTC. It specifies CASSPGTSNEQFF. Drawing the rest from reference TRBV5-1 and TRBJ2-1, the complete variable domain is KAGVTQTPRYLIKTRGQQVTLSCSPISGHRSVSWYQQTPGQGLQFLFEYFSETQRNKGNFPGRFSGRQFSNSRSEMNVSTLELGDSALYLCASSPGTSNEQFFGPGTRLTVL.

The V and J genes are TRBV5-1 and TRBJ2-1, with 10 bases fitting TRBD2. The V gene's germline CDR1 is SGHRS and CDR2 YFSETQ. CDR3 length: 17 amino acids. CDR3 loop: CASEVSSSGSFYNEQFF. Here the CDR3 DNA reads TGCGCTTCGGAGGTCTCGTCTAGCGGGAGTTTCTACAATGAGCAGTTCTTC.

V usage is TRBV6-1 and J usage is TRBJ1-4; tentative D call: TRBD1 (6 bases). The V end lost 11 bases, the J end lost 11 bases, and 12 bases lay between the germline ends. This CDR3 has 10 amino acids. Germline V gives CDR1 MNHNS, CDR2 SASEGT. For the CDR3, the DNA is TGTGCCGGGGGGACAATTAAACTGTTTTTT. Residues: CAGGTIKLFF.

The J gene is TRBJ2-3, the V gene TRBV29-1; no clear D gene. Trimming cost V 4 bases and J 5 bases, with 10 bases left between them. The germline V gene has CDR1 SQVTM and CDR2 ANQGSEA. The CDR3 length is 12 residues. The CDR3 loop is CSVGRPGDTQYF. CDR3 nucleotides: TGCAGCGTTGGGCGGCCCGGAGATACGCAGTATTTT.

The rearrangement uses TRBV11-3 and TRBJ2-1; D is perhaps TRBD1 (6 bases). Deletions cut 2 bases from V and 5 bases from J, with 13 bases between. Germline lookup yields CDR1 SGHNT and CDR2 YENEEA. This CDR3 comprises 15 residues. The CDR3 bases are TGTGCCAGCAGCTTACGCCAGGGGCGGGACAATGAGCAGTTCTTC. Protein product: CASSLRQGRDNEQFF.

This chain uses TRBV4-1 with TRBJ2-1; 10 nucleotides match TRBD2. There are 17 residues in the CDR3. Germline-derived CDR1 and CDR2 are MGHRA and YSYEKL. V lost 0 bases to trimming and J lost 10 bases; unmatched junction nucleotides: 12. As DNA, the CDR3 is TGCGCCAGCAGCCAAGATCAAAGAAGCGGGAGGGCCAACGAGCAGTTCTTC. Translating it yields CASSQDQRSGRANEQFF.

This chain links TRBV25-1 with TRBJ1-2; D gene ambiguous. The V end was cut by 5 bases, the J end by 0 bases, with 10 bases between. Germline V gene data show CDR1 as MGHDK and CDR2 as SYGVNS. The CDR3 is 14 residues long. The CDR3 sequence: CASSRADANYGYTF. As DNA, the CDR3 is TGTGCCAGCAGTAGGGCAGACGCTAACTATGGCTACACCTTC.

V usage is TRBV9 and J usage is TRBJ2-1, with 8 bases aligning to TRBD2. V lost 0 bases to trimming and J lost 4 bases; unmatched junction nucleotides: 6. Germline-derived CDR1 and CDR2 are SGDLS and YYNGEE. The CDR3 has 16 amino acids. The DNA for the CDR3 is TGTGCCAGCAGCGTAGACGCGGGAGGTAGTTACAATGAGCAGTTCTTC. This encodes CASSVDAGGSYNEQFF.

This clone was seen only a few times. The chain employs TRBV12-5 and TRBJ2-1, with D unresolved. V was clipped by 3 bases and J by 4 bases, with 7 bases between them. Germline V gene lookup returns CDR1 LGHNT and CDR2 FRNRAP. The CDR3 contains 13 residues. This CDR3 is CASGFSVYNEQFF. CDR3 sequence (DNA): TGTGCTAGTGGTTTCAGTGTTTACAATGAGCAGTTCTTC.

The chain joins TRBV6-6 to TRBJ1-1, with TRBD1 identical over 8 bases. CDR3 length equals 14 residues. With V trimmed by 5 bases and J by 3 bases, 5 bases remained unmatched. The germline V gene encodes CDR1 MNHNY and CDR2 SVGAGI (reference sequence). CDR3 bases: TGTGCCAGCAGTCTCAGGGGGCCGGACACTGAAGCTTTCTTT. This encodes CASSLRGPDTEAFF.

For the CDR3, the DNA is TGCGCCAGCAGCCAAGCGGCTAGCGGGAGGTGGACAGATACGCAGTATTTT. As protein: CASSQAASGRWTDTQYF. V usage is TRBV4-3 and J usage is TRBJ2-3, with TRBD2 matching over 11 bases. The ends lost 1 base at V and 3 bases at J; junction bases unmatched: 6. The CDR3 is 17 amino acids. CDR1 is LGHNA and CDR2 is YSLEER in the germline V gene.